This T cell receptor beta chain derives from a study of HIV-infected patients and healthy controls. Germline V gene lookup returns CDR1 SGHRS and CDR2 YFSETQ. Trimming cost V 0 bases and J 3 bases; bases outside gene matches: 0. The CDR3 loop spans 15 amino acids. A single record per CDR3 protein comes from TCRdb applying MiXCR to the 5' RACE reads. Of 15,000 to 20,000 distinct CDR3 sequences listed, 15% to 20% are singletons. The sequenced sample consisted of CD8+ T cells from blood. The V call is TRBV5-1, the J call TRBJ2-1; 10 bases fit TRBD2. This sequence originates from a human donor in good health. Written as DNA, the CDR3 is TGCGCCAGCAGCTTGGCTAGCGGGGGCTACAATGAGCAGTTCTTC. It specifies CASSLASGGYNEQFF.